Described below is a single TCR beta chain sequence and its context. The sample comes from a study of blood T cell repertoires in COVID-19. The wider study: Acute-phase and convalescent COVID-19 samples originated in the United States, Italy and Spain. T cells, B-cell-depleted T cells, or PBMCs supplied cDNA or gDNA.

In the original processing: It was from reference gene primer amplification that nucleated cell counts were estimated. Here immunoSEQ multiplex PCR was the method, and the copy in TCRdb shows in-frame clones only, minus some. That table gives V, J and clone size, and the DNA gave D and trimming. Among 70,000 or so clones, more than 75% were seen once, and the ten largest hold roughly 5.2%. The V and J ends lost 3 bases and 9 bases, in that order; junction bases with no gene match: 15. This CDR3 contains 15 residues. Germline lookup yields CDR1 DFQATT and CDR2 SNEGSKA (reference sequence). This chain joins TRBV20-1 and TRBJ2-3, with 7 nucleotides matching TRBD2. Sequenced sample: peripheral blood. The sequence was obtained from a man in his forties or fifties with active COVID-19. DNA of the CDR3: TGCAGTGCTAGTCCGTCCGGCCTAGCGGCGGGCACGCAGTATTTT. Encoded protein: CSASPSGLAAGTQYF.